One TCR beta chain is described in this entry. Per the study methods: Cell counts per sample came from amplifying reference gene primers. Data came from immunoSEQ multiplex PCR; TCRdb stores just in-frame clones and leaves some out. D and trimming come from the DNA, and the V and J calls and clone size come from that table. The sample lists tens of thousands of clones; almost 90% were seen once. This entry belongs to a study of blood T cell repertoires in COVID-19. Study-wide context: Material from acute and convalescent COVID-19 was sourced from the United States, Italy and Spain. From T cells, B-cell-depleted T cells, or PBMCs came the material, which was cDNA or gDNA.

CDR1 is MNHEY and CDR2 is SMNVEV in the germline V gene (reference sequence). V was pared by 6 bases and J by 5 bases, with 5 bases of the junction left unmatched. The CDR3 runs 13 residues. Sequencing input: peripheral blood. This chain links TRBV27 with TRBJ2-3; 7 nucleotides align to TRBD1. This clonotype was obtained from a man between 60 and 75 years old with active COVID-19. CDR3 in amino acids: CASSDRAVDTQYF. CDR3 bases: TGTGCCAGCAGCGACAGGGCTGTAGATACGCAGTATTTT.